What follows is one TCR beta chain and its context. Its matching antigen is unknown. Running of the v3.0 immunoSEQ assay took place at survey level. In sequencing, 40,000-50,000 T-cell genomes per sample were targeted. The repertoire was sequenced with immunoSEQ multiplex PCR; TCRdb's copy has only in-frame clones and lacks some. The repertoire consists of more than 20,000 clones, with around 84% occurring once and the leading ten covering 8% to 9.5%. Germline V gives CDR1 SGHRS, CDR2 YFSETQ. V dropped 6 bases and J dropped 3; count of bases not matched to a gene: 8. The CDR3 totals 14 residues. This record belongs to a study of long-term antiretroviral therapy in people with HIV. About the study: It was about a decade after the earliest samples that the 2015 immediate-ART recommendation appeared.

General study results and limits: Against controls, HIV repertoires showed narrower ranges of CDR3 length. Adherence to ART, viral resistance and therapy changes lacked any data.

The specimen was unsorted PBMCs, collected 2.3 years after starting antiretroviral therapy. The clonotype comes from a man aged 40-49 years with HIV. The gene calls are TRBV5-1 and TRBJ1-1, with TRBD1 matching 7 bases. The CDR3 DNA reads TGCGCCAGCACCCGACAGGGTGATGACACTGAAGCTTTCTTT. This codes for CASTRQGDDTEAFF.